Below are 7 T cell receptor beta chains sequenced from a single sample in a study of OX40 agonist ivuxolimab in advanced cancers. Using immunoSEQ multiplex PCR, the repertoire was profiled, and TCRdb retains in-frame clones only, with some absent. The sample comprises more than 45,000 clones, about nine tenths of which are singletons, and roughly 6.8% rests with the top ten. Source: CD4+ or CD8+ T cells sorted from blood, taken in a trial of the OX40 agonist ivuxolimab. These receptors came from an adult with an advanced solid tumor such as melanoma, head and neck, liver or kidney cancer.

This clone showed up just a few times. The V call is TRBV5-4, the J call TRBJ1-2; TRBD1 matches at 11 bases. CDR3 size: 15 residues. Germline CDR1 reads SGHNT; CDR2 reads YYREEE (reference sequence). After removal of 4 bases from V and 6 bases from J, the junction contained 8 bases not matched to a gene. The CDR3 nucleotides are TGTGCCAGCAGCCGAAATATGGGACAGGGGGATGGCTACACCTTC. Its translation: CASSRNMGQGDGYTF.

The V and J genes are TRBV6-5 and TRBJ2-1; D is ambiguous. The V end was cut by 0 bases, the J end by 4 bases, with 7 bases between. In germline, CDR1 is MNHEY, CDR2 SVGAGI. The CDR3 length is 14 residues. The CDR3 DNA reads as TGTGCCAGCAGTTACTCGAAAGGTTACAATGAGCAGTTCTTC. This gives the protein CASSYSKGYNEQFF.

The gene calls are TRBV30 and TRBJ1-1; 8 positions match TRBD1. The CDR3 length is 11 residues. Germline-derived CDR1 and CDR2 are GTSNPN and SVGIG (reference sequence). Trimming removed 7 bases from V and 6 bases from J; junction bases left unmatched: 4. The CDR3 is CAFTDRAEAFF. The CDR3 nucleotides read TGTGCCTTCACGGACAGGGCTGAAGCTTTCTTT.

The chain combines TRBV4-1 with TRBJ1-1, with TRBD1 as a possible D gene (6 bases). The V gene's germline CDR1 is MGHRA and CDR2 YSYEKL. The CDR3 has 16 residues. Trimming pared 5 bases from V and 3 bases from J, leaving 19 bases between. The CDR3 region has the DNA TGCGCCAGCAGCTCGAGCTCACAGGGTCCCGACACTGAAGCTTTCTTT. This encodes CASSSSSQGPDTEAFF.

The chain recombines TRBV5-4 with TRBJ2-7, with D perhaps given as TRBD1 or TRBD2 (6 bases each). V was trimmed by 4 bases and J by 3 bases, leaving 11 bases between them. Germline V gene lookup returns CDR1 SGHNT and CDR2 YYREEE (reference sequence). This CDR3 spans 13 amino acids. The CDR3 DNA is TGTGCCAGCAGCGAGGGGGACTTCTACGAGCAGTACTTC. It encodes CASSEGDFYEQYF.

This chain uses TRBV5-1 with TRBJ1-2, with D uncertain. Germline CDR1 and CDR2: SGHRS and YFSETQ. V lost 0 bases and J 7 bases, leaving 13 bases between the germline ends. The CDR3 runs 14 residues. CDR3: CASSLAGRGGGYTF. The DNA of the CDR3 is TGCGCCAGCAGCTTGGCCGGGCGGGGTGGTGGCTACACCTTC.

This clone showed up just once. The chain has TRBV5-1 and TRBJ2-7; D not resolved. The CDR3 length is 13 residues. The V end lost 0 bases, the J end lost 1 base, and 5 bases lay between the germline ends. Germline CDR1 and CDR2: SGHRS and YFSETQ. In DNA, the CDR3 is TGCGCCAGCAGCTTGGGCGAGTCCTACGAGCAGTACGTC. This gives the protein CASSLGESYEQYV.